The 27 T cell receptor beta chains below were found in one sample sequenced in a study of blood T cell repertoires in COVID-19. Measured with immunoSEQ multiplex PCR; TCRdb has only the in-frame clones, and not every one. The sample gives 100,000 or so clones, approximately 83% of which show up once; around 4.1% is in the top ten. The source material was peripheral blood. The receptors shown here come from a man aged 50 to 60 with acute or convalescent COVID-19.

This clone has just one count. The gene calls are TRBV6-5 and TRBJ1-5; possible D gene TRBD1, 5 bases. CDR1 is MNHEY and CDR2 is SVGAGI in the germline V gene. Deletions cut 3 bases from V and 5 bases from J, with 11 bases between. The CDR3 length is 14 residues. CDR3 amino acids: CASSYMGGDQPQHF. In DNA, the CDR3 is TGTGCCAGCAGTTATATGGGGGGGGATCAGCCCCAGCATTTT.

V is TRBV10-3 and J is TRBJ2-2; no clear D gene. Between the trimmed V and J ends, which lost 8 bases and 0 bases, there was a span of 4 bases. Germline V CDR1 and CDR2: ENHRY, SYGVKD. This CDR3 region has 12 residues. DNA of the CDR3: TGTGCCATCCTTCCGAACACCGGGGAGCTGTTTTTT. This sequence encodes CAILPNTGELFF.

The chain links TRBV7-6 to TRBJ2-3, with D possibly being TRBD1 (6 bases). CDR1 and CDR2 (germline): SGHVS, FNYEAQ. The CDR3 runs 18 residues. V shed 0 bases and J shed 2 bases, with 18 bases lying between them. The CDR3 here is CASSLARSYRAHTDTQYF. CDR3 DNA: TGTGCCAGCAGCTTAGCGCGATCCTACAGGGCTCACACAGATACGCAGTATTTT.

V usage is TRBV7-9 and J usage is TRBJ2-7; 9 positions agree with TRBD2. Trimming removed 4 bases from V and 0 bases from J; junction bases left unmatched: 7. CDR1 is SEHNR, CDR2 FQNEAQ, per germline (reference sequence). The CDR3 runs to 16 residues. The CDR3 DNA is TGTGCCAGCAGCTCAATGGTAGCGGGGGACTCCTACGAGCAGTACTTC. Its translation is CASSSMVAGDSYEQYF.

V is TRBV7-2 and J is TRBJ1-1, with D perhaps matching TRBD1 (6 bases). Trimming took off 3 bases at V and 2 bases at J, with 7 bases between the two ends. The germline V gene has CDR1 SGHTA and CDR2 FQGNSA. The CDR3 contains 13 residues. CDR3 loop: CASSLDSNTEAFF. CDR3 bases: TGTGCCAGCAGCTTGGACAGTAACACTGAAGCTTTCTTT.

The CDR3 loop reads CASSTRLAGGLSDTQYF. CDR3 nucleotides: TGTGCCAGCAGCACGCGACTAGCGGGGGGTTTGTCAGATACGCAGTATTTT. The chain uses TRBV3-1 (or the pseudogene TRBV3-2) and TRBJ2-3; 13 bases are a match to TRBD2. The CDR3 totals 17 residues. Germline CDR1 and CDR2: LGHDT and YNNKEL (reference sequence). V was clipped by 5 bases and J by 4 bases; unmatched bases: 9.

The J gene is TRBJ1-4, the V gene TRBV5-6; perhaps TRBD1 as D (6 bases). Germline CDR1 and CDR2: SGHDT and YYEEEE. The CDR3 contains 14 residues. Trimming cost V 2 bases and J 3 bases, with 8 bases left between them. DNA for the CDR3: TGTGCCAGCAGCTTTGGACAGCCTAATGAAAAACTGTTTTTT. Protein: CASSFGQPNEKLFF. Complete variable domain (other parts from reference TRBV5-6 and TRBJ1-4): DAGVTQSPTHLIKTRGQQVTLRCSPKSGHDTVSWYQQALGQGPQFIFQYYEEEERQRGNFPDRFSGHQFPNYSSELNVNALLLGDSALYLCASSFGQPNEKLFFGSGTQLSVL.

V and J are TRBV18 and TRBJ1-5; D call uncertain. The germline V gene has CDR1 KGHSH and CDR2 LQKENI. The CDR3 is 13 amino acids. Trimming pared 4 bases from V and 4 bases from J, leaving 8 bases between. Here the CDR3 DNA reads TGTGCCAGCTCACTAGGGAGGAATCAGCCCCAGCATTTT. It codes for CASSLGRNQPQHF.

This chain's CDR3 is CASRWGYSSTDTQYF. Written as DNA, the CDR3 is TGTGCCAGCAGGTGGGGCTACTCTAGCACAGATACGCAGTATTTT. The rearrangement joins TRBV5-5 to TRBJ2-3, with D maybe TRBD1 (5 bases). Germline V gene lookup returns CDR1 SGHKS and CDR2 YYEKEE (reference sequence). The CDR3 consists of 15 residues. The V gene lost 5 bases and the J gene lost 0 bases, with 13 bases spanning the gap.

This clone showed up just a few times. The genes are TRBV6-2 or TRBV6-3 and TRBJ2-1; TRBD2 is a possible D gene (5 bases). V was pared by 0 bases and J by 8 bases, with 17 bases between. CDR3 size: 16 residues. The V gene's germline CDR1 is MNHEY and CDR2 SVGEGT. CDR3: CASSYSRDYPEDEQFF. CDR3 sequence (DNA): TGTGCCAGCAGTTACTCGAGGGATTACCCTGAGGATGAGCAGTTCTTC.

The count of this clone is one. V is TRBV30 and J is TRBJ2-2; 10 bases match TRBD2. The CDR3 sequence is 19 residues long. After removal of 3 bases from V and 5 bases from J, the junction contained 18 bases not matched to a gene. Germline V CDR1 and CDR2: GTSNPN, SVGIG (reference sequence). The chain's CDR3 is CAWSKTAFIAGGFTGELFF. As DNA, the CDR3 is TGTGCCTGGAGCAAAACCGCCTTTATAGCGGGAGGATTTACCGGGGAGCTGTTTTTT.

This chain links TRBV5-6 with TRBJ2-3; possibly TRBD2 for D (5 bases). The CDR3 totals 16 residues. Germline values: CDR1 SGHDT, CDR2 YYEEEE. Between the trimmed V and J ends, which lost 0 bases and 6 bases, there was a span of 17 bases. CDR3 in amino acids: CASSLAQAATVDTQYF. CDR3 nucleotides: TGTGCCAGCAGCTTGGCCCAAGCGGCTACTGTTGATACGCAGTATTTT.

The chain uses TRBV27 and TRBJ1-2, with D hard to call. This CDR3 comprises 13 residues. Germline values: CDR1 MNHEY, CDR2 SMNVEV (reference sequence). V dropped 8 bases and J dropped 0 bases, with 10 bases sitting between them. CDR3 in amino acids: CASGLGANYGYTF. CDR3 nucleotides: TGTGCCAGCGGATTAGGAGCTAACTATGGCTACACCTTC.

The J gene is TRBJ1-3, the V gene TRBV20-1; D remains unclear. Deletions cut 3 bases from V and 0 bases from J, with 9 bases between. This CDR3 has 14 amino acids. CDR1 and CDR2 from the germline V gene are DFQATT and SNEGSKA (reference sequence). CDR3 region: CSASAESSGNTIYF. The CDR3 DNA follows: TGCAGTGCTAGTGCAGAATCCTCTGGAAACACCATATATTTT.

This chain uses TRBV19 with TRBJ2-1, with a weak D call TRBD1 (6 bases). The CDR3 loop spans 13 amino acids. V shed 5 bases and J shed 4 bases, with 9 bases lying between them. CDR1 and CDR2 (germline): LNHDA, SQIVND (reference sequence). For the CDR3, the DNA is TGTGCCAGTAGTGGGACACCTTACAATGAGCAGTTCTTC. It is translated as CASSGTPYNEQFF.

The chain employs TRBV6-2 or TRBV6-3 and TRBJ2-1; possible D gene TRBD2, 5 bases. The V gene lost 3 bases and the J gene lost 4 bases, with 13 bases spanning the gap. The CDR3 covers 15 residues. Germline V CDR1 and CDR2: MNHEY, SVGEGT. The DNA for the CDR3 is TGTGCCAGCAGTTATTTAGCGTCCCGATACAATGAGCAGTTCTTC. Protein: CASSYLASRYNEQFF.

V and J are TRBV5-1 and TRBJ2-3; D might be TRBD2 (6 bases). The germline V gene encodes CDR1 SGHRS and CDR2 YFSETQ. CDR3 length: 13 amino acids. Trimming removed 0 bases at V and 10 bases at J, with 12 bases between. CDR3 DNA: TGCGCCAGCAGCTTGGAGGGGACTTTGGCGCAGTATTTT. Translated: CASSLEGTLAQYF.

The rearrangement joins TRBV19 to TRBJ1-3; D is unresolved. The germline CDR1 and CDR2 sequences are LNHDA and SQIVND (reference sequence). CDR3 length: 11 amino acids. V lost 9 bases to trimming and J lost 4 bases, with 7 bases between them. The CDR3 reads CASDKGNTIYF. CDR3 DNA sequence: TGTGCCAGCGACAAAGGAAACACCATATATTTT.

The CDR3 is CASSSGTTNYGYTF. In DNA form, the CDR3 reads TGTGCCAGCAGTTCCGGGACAACCAACTATGGCTACACCTTC. The rearrangement uses TRBV2 and TRBJ1-2; possibly TRBD1 for D (6 bases). This CDR3 comprises 14 residues. CDR1 and CDR2 (germline): SNHLY, FYNNEI. Trimming took 5 bases from V and 2 from J, leaving 12 bases between them.

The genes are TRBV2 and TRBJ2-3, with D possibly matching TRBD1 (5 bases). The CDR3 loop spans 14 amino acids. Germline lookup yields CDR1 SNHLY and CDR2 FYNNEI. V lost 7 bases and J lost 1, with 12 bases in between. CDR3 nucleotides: TGTGCCAGCACCCTCAGGGCGGGCACAGATACGCAGTATTTT. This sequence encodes CASTLRAGTDTQYF. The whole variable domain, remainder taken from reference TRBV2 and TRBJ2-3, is EPEVTQTPSHQVTQMGQEVILRCVPISNHLYFYWYRQILGQKVEFLVSFYNNEISEKSEIFDDQFSVERPDGSNFTLKIRSTKLEDSAMYFCASTLRAGTDTQYFGPGTRLTVL.

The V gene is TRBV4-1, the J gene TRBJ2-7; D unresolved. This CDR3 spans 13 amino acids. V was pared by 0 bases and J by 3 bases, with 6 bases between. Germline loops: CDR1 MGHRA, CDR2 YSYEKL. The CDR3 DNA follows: TGCGCCAGCAGCCAAGAGATCGGCTACGAGCAGTACTTC. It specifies CASSQEIGYEQYF.

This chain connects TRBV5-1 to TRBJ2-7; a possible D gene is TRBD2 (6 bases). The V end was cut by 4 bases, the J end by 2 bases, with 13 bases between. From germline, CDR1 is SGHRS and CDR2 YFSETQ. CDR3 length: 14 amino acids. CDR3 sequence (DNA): TGCGCCAGCAGCGAAGGACTACCTCCCTACGAGCAGTACTTC. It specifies CASSEGLPPYEQYF.

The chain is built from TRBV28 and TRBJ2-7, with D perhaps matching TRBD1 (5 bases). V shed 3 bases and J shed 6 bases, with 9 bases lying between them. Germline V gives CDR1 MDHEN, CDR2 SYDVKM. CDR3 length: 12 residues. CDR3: CASSLTVFEQYF. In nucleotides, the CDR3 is TGTGCCAGCAGTTTGACAGTCTTCGAGCAGTACTTC.

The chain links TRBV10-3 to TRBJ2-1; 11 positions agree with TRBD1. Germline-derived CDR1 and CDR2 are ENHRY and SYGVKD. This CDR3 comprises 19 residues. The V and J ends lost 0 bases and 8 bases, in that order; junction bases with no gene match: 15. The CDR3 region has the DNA TGTGCCATCAGTGAGTCTTTTATCTATGGGGACAGGGGGAAGGATGAGCAGTTCTTC. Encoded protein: CAISESFIYGDRGKDEQFF.

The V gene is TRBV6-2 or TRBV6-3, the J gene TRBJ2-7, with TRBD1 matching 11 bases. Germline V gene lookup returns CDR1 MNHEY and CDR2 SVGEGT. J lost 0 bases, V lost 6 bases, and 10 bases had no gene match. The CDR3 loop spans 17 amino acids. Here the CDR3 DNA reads TGTGCCAGCAGCATAGGGACAGGGGGTTGGTACTCCTACGAGCAGTACTTC. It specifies CASSIGTGGWYSYEQYF.

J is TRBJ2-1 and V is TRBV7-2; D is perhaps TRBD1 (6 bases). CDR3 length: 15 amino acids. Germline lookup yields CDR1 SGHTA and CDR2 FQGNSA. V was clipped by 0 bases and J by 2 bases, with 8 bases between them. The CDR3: CASSLAQGTYNEQFF. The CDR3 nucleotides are TGTGCCAGCAGCTTAGCGCAGGGGACCTACAATGAGCAGTTCTTC.

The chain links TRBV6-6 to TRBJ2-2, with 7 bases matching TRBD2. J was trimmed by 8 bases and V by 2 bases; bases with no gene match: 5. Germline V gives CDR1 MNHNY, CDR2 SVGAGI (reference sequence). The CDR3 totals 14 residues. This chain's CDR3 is CASSYGAGRGELFF. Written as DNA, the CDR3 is TGTGCCAGCAGTTACGGAGCGGGACGGGGGGAGCTGTTTTTT.